This T cell receptor (beta chain) was observed in a study of blood T cell repertoires in COVID-19. Background on the study: There were acute and convalescent COVID-19 samples, and they came from the United States, Italy and Spain. The analysed material was cDNA or gDNA that came from T cells, B-cell-depleted T cells, or PBMCs.

Followed over time, Seattle patients had been enrolled while infection was active. Original handling: By means of reference gene primer amplification, nucleated cell counts were estimated. Libraries were prepared by immunoSEQ multiplex PCR; TCRdb keeps only in-frame clonotypes and omits some of them. The V and J calls and clone size come from that table; D and trimming were worked out from the DNA. The table includes 55,000 to 75,000 clones, about 86% detected once. The sample consisted of peripheral blood. This clonotype was obtained from a man aged 80 or over with COVID-19, enrolled during active disease.

CDR3 bases: TGTGCCACCAGTGATTTGGGTCGGAGCTCCTACAATGAGCAGTTCTTC. Its translation: CATSDLGRSSYNEQFF. V usage is TRBV24-1 and J usage is TRBJ2-1; D remains ambiguous. V was cut by 0 bases and J by 0 bases, with 8 bases left in between. The CDR3 has 16 residues. Germline-derived CDR1 and CDR2 are KGHDR and SFDVKD.